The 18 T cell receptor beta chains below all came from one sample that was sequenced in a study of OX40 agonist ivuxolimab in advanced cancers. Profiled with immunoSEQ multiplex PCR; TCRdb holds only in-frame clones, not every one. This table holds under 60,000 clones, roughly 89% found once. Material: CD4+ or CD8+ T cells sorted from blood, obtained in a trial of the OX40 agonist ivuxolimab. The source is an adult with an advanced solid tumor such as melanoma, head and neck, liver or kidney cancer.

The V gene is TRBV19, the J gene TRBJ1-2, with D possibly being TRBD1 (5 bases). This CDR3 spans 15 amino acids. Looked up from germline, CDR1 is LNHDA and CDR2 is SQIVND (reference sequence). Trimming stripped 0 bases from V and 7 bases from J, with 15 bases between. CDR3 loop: CASSIELSGWSGYTF. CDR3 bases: TGTGCCAGTAGTATAGAATTGTCAGGGTGGAGTGGCTACACCTTC.

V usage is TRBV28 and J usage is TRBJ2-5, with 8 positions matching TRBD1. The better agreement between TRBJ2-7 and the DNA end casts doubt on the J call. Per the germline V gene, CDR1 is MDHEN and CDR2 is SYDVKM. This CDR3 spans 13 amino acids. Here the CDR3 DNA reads TGTGCCAGCAGCTGGGACAGGCGGTACGAGCAGTACTTC. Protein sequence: CASSWDRRYEQYF.

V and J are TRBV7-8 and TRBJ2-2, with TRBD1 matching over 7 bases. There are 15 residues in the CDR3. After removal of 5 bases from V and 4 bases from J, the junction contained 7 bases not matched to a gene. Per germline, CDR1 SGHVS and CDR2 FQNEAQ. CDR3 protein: CASSHRGVGTGELFF. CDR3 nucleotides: TGTGCCAGCAGCCACAGGGGCGTAGGCACCGGGGAGCTGTTTTTT.

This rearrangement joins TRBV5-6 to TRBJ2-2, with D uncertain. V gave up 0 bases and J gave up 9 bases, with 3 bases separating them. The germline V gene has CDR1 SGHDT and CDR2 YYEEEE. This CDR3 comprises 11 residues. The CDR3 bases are TGTGCCAGCAGCTTGGGTAGGGAGCTGTTTTTT. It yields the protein CASSLGRELFF.

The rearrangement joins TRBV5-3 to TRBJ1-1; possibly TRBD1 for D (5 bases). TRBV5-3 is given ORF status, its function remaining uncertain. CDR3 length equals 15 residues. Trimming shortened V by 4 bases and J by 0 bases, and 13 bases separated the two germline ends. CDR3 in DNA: TGTGCCAGAAGCGCGACCGGGACCTTGAACACTGAAGCTTTCTTT. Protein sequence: CARSATGTLNTEAFF.

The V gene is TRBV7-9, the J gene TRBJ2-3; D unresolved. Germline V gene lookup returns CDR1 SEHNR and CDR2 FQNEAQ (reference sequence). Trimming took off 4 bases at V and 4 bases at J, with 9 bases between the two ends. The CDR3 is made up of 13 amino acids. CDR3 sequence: CASSSMAADTQYF. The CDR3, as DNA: TGTGCCAGCAGCTCGATGGCAGCAGATACGCAGTATTTT.

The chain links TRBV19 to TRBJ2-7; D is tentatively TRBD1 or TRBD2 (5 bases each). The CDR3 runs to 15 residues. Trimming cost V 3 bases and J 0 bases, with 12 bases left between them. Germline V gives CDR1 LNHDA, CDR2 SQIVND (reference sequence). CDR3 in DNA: TGTGCCAGTAGTATGGGGGTAGGGCGCTCCTACGAGCAGTACTTC. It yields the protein CASSMGVGRSYEQYF.

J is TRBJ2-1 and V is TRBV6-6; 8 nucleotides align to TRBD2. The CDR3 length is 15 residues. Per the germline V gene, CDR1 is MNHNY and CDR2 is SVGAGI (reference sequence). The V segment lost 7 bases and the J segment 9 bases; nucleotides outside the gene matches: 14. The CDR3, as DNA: TGTGCCAGCACTCTAGATGGGGCGGGAGGCGGTGAGCAGTTCTTC. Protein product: CASTLDGAGGGEQFF.

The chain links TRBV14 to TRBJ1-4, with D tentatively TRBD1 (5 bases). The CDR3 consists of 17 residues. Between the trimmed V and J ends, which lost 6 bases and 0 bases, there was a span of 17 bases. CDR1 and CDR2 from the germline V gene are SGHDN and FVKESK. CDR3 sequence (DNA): TGTGCCAGCAGGGAGAAGTTAGACAGCGCAACTAATGAAAAACTGTTTTTT. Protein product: CASREKLDSATNEKLFF.

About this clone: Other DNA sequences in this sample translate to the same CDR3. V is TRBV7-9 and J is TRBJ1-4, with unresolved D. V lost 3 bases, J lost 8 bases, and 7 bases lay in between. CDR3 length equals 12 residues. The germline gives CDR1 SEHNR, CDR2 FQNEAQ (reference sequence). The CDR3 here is CASSLLNEKLFF. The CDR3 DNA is TGTGCCAGCAGCTTGCTCAACGAAAAACTGTTTTTT. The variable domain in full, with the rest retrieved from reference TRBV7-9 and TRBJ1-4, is DTGVSQNPRHKITKRGQNVTFRCDPISEHNRLYWYRQTLGQGPEFLTYFQNEAQLEKSRLLSDRFSAERPKGSFSTLEIQRTEQGDSAMYLCASSLLNEKLFFGSGTQLSVL.

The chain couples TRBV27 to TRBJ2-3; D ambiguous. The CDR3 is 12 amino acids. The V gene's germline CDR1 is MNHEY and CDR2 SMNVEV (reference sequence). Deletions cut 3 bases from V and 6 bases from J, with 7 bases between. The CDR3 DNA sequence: TGTGCCAGCAGTTTTGGAGCGGATACGCAGTATTTT. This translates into CASSFGADTQYF.

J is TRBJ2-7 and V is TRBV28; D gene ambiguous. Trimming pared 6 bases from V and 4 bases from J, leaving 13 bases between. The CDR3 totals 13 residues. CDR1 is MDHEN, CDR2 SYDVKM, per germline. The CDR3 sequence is CASRDRLLYEQYF. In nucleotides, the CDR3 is TGTGCCAGCAGGGACCGTTTATTGTACGAGCAGTACTTC.

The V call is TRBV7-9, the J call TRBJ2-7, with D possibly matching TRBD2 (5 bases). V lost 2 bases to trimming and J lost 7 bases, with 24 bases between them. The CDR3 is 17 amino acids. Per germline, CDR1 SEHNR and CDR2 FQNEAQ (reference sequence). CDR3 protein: CASSLSGKGWAGGEQYF. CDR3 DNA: TGTGCCAGCAGCTTATCGGGGAAGGGTTGGGCAGGCGGGGAGCAGTACTTC.

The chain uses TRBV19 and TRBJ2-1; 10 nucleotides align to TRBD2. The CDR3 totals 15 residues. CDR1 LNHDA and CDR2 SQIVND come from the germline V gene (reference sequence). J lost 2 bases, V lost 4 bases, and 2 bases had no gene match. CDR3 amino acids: CASSTLAGAYNEQFF. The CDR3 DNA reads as TGTGCCAGTAGTACCCTAGCGGGGGCCTACAATGAGCAGTTCTTC.

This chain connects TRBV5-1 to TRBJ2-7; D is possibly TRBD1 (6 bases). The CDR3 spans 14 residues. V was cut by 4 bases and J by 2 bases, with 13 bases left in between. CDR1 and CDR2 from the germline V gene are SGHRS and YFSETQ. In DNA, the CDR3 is TGCGCCAGCAGCCCGCAGGGGCGACCCTACGAGCAGTACTTC. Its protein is CASSPQGRPYEQYF.

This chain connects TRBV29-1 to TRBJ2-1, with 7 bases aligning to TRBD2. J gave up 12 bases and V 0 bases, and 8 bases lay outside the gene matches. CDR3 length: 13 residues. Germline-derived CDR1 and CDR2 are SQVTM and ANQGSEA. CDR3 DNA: TGCAGCGTTGAAGATCGTCTTTCGGGGGGGCAGTTCTTC. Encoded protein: CSVEDRLSGGQFF.

DNA of the CDR3: TGCGCCAGCAGCATACTTCCCGAAGGAGGGGAGGTCAGCTACGAGCAGTACTTC. Protein product: CASSILPEGGEVSYEQYF. This chain joins TRBV5-1 and TRBJ2-7; possible D gene TRBD2, 6 bases. CDR1 and CDR2 from the germline V gene are SGHRS and YFSETQ. The V end was cut by 4 bases, the J end by 3 bases, with 26 bases between. The CDR3 runs to 18 residues. The variable domain in full, completed from reference TRBV5-1 and TRBJ2-7, reads KAGVTQTPRYLIKTRGQQVTLSCSPISGHRSVSWYQQTPGQGLQFLFEYFSETQRNKGNFPGRFSGRQFSNSRSEMNVSTLELGDSALYLCASSILPEGGEVSYEQYFGPGTRLTVT.

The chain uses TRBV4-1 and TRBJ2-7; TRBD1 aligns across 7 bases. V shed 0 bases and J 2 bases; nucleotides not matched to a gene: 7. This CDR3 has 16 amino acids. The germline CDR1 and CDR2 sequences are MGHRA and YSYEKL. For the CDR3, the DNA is TGCGCCAGCAGCCAAGACACTACCGGGACAGCCTACGAGCAGTACTTC. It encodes CASSQDTTGTAYEQYF.